A selection of T cell receptor beta chains follows, all from one sample in a study of cytomegalovirus exposure and HLA in healthy donors. Using immunoSEQ multiplex PCR, the repertoire was profiled, and TCRdb retains in-frame clones only, with some absent. The data contain about 140,000 clones, around 80% of them seen just once; the ten biggest clones take up about 3.2%. The specimen sequenced was PBMCs. The receptors were sampled from a man aged 18-30 years in good health and CMV-seropositive. The CDR3 runs from the conserved cysteine through the conserved F or W. The D gene is left open where the match is weak. Clone size is shown for a subset of rows, as once, few, many or a class of expanded clone.

d_call,v_call,j_call,clone_size,cdr3_aa,cdr3_nt
-,TRBV10-2,TRBJ1-1,-,CASSDWGPGTEAFF,TGCGCCAGCAGTGACTGGGGGCCAGGCACTGAAGCTTTCTTT
TRBD2,TRBV5-4,TRBJ2-1,-,CASSGLAGGNEQFF,TGTGCCAGCTCCGGACTAGCGGGTGGCAATGAGCAGTTCTTC
-,TRBV28,TRBJ1-5,-,CASSLAGGQPQHF,TGTGCCAGCAGTTTAGCGGGTGGTCAGCCCCAGCATTTT
-,TRBV28,TRBJ1-5,-,CASSLGRNQPQHF,TGTGCCAGCAGTTTAGGGCGAAATCAGCCCCAGCATTTT
-,TRBV27,TRBJ2-1,-,CASSPQEGDEQFF,TGTGCCAGCAGTCCCCAGGAGGGAGATGAGCAGTTCTTC
-,TRBV4-2,TRBJ2-1,-,CASSQVDDGGNEQFF,TGTGCCAGCAGCCAAGTAGACGACGGAGGGAATGAGCAGTTCTTC
-,TRBV2,TRBJ2-7,-,CASSGDSYEQYF,TGTGCCAGCAGTGGAGACAGCTACGAGCAGTACTTC
-,TRBV18,TRBJ2-2,-,CASSPSIETGELFF,TGTGCCAGCTCACCAAGCATAGAAACCGGGGAGCTGTTTTTT
-,TRBV7-9,TRBJ2-3,-,CASSWRDTDTQYF,TGTGCCAGCTCCTGGCGGGACACAGATACGCAGTATTTT
-,TRBV30,TRBJ2-7,-,CAWNGQGGSYEQYF,TGTGCCTGGAACGGGCAGGGAGGCTCCTACGAGCAGTACTTC
-,TRBV29-1,TRBJ2-3,-,CSVAGGLADTQYF,TGCAGCGTTGCAGGAGGGCTTGCAGATACGCAGTATTTT
TRBD1,TRBV28,TRBJ1-5,-,CASSILKQGARNQPQHF,TGTGCCAGCAGTATATTAAAACAGGGGGCGCGTAATCAGCCCCAGCATTTT
-,TRBV5-1,TRBJ1-1,-,CASSSTGTPGSEAFF,TGCGCCAGCAGCTCGACCGGGACACCGGGGTCGGAGGCTTTCTTT
TRBD2,TRBV7-9,TRBJ2-5,-,CASSSGLARETQYF,TGTGCCAGCAGCTCGGGACTAGCGAGAGAGACCCAGTACTTC
-,TRBV19,TRBJ2-7,few,CASSPTWGGYEQYF,TGTGCCAGTAGTCCAACTTGGGGAGGATACGAGCAGTACTTC
TRBD1,TRBV19,TRBJ1-5,-,CASSFVTGGNQPQHF,TGTGCCAGTAGTTTCGTTACAGGGGGCAATCAGCCCCAGCATTTT
TRBD2,TRBV7-9,TRBJ2-1,-,CASSNLAGGSYNEQFF,TGTGCCAGCAGCAACCTAGCGGGAGGTTCCTACAATGAGCAGTTCTTC
TRBD2,TRBV7-7,TRBJ2-5,-,CASSAGGTQYF,TGTGCTAGCAGCGCGGGGGGGACCCAGTACTTC
-,TRBV5-5,TRBJ1-2,-,CASSFIGVGGYTF,TGTGCCAGCAGCTTCATAGGGGTAGGTGGCTACACCTTC